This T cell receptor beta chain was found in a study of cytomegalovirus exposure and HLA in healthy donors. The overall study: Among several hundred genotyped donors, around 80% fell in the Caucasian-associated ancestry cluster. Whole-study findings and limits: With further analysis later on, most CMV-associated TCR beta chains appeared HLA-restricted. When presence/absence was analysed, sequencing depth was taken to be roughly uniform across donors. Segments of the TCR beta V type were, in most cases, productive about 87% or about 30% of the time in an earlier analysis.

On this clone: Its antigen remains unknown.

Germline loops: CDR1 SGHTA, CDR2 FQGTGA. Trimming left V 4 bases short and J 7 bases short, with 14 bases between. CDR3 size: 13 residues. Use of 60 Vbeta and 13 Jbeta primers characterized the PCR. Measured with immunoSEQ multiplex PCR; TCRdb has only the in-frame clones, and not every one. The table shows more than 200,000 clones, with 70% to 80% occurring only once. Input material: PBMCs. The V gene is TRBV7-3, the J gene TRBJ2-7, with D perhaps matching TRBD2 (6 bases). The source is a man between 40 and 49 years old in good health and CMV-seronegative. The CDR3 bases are TGTGCCAGCAGCTCCCGAGTCGGGGGTGAGCAGTACTTC. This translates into CASSSRVGGEQYF.